This T cell receptor beta chain was identified in a study of PD-1 blockade in classical Hodgkin lymphoma. Sequenced by immunoSEQ multiplex PCR; TCRdb stores in-frame clones only, minus some. The data contain 30,000 or so clones, more than 85% of them singletons. This CDR3 is built from 15 residues. Germline CDR1 and CDR2: KGHSH and LQKENI. V was pared by 2 bases and J by 1 base, with 2 bases of the junction left unmatched. Time point indicated: newly diagnosed, previously untreated cHL patient sample. The chain recombines TRBV18 with TRBJ1-2; 9 bases agree with TRBD1. The clonotype comes from a human donor with classical Hodgkin lymphoma. What was sequenced was peripheral blood mononuclear cells (PBMCs). CDR3 protein: CASSPGQGRNYGYTF. CDR3 DNA: TGTGCCAGCTCACCAGGACAGGGGCGTAACTATGGCTACACCTTC.